This T cell receptor beta chain was recovered during a study of T cell responses to AZD1222 COVID-19 vaccine. Generated by immunoSEQ multiplex PCR, the TCRdb table keeps only in-frame clones and is missing some. There are about 110,000 clones in the sample; more than 90% occur only once, and almost 2.5% lies in the top ten. The CDR3 extends over 15 amino acids. The V gene's germline CDR1 is LGHNA and CDR2 YNFKEQ. The V and J ends lost 1 base and 2 bases, in that order; junction bases with no gene match: 4. General study points: Among vaccine-associated CD4 TCRs, coverage spanned spike, with dominance at 160-218 and 743-854. Possibly, clonal diversity was underestimated; donors were largely white British and included more females. As reported, nearly half of all spike-specific TCRs target variant regions that are unmutated.

Comments on this clone: No antigen is known for it.

Second doses that came at about 4 or about 12 weeks were put together. The sequencing here drew on peripheral blood, taken 28 days after the second AZD1222 dose. The sequence was collected from an adult who received the AZD1222 COVID-19 vaccine. V usage is TRBV4-2 and J usage is TRBJ2-7; 8 nucleotides agree with TRBD2. As DNA, the CDR3 is TGTGCCAGCAGCCAAGGGCCCGGGGGGGCCTACGAGCAGTACTTC. Translating gives CASSQGPGGAYEQYF.